This record looks at one TCR beta chain sequence and its context. Germline loops: CDR1 SEHNR, CDR2 FQNEAQ (reference sequence). Trimming took 5 bases from V and 8 from J, leaving 13 bases between them. The CDR3 contains 14 residues. Clones were read by immunoSEQ multiplex PCR, and TCRdb kept only the in-frame ones, dropping some. The sample consists of hundreds of thousands of clones, around four fifths of them appearing once. This sample stems from a study of blood T cell repertoires in COVID-19. Across the study: In each case, the material was cDNA or gDNA derived from T cells, B-cell-depleted T cells, or PBMCs.

This TCR derives from a young man with active or convalescent COVID-19. Sequencing was performed on peripheral blood. J is TRBJ1-6 and V is TRBV7-9, with D hard to call. Here the CDR3 DNA reads TGTGCCAGCAGCCCCCCGGGAAGCGATTCACCCCTCCACTTT. Translating gives CASSPPGSDSPLHF. Supplemented by reference TRBV7-9 and TRBJ1-6, the full variable domain reads DTGVSQNPRHKITKRGQNVTFRCDPISEHNRLYWYRQTLGQGPEFLTYFQNEAQLEKSRLLSDRFSAERPKGSFSTLEIQRTEQGDSAMYLCASSPPGSDSPLHFGNGTRLTVT.